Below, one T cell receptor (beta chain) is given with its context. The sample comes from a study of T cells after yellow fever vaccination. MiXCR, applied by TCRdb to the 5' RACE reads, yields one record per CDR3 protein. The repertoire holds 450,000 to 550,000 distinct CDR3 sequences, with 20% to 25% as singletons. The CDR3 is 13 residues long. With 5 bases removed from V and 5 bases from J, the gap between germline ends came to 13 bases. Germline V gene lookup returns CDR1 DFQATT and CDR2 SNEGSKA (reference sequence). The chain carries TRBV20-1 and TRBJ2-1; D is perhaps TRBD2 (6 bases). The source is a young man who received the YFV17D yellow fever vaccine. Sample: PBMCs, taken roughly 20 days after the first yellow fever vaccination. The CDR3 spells CSAGGASNNEQFF. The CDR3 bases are TGCAGTGCTGGAGGGGCCAGTAACAATGAGCAGTTCTTC.